The table lists the clone carrying this T cell receptor beta chain with a few counts. The CDR3 covers 15 residues. The germline V gene has CDR1 SGHRS and CDR2 YFSETQ. V lost 3 bases and J 3 bases, leaving 16 bases between the germline ends. The data originate from a study of T cell responses to AZD1222 COVID-19 vaccine. Here immunoSEQ multiplex PCR was the method, and the copy in TCRdb shows in-frame clones only, minus some. Of about 79,000 clones in the sample, roughly 87% were seen once. The sequence was collected from an adult who received the AZD1222 COVID-19 vaccine. The chain employs TRBV5-1 and TRBJ2-7; perhaps TRBD2 as D (6 bases). The sample in question was peripheral blood, obtained 28 days after the second AZD1222 dose. CDR3 sequence reads: CASSSLSGLRYEQYF. CDR3 nucleotide sequence: TGCGCCAGCAGCTCGCTCTCGGGACTCCGCTACGAGCAGTACTTC.